These 20 T cell receptor beta chains share one sample of origin, sequenced in a study of blood T cell repertoires in COVID-19. The assay was immunoSEQ multiplex PCR, and TCRdb's table has in-frame clones only and misses some. The sample contains 150,000 to 200,000 clones, 82% of which appear only once. Sequencing was carried out using PBMCs or T cells enriched from blood (not recorded which). These receptors originate from a man between 60 and 70 years old who had recovered from COVID-19.

This chain joins TRBV27 and TRBJ2-2; D perhaps matches TRBD2 (5 bases). Germline assignment: CDR1 MNHEY and CDR2 SMNVEV (reference sequence). Trimming took 10 bases from V and 0 from J, leaving 18 bases between them. The CDR3 has 16 amino acids. The CDR3 loop is CATYPFGLPNTGELFF. The CDR3 DNA is TGTGCCACCTACCCGTTTGGACTCCCGAACACCGGGGAGCTGTTTTTT.

The chain uses TRBV12-5 and TRBJ2-1; D remains unclear. Germline assignment: CDR1 LGHNT and CDR2 FRNRAP. Trimming took 6 bases from V and 14 from J, leaving 17 bases between them. The CDR3 extends over 12 amino acids. The CDR3 reads CASGPLPLLEFF. The CDR3 DNA is TGTGCTAGTGGCCCCCTCCCGCTCTTAGAGTTCTTC.

This sequence joins TRBV30 and TRBJ1-1; 7 positions agree with TRBD1. This CDR3 comprises 13 residues. Germline loops: CDR1 GTSNPN, CDR2 SVGIG (reference sequence). Losses at the gene ends were 4 bases for V and 4 bases for J; bases not matched to a gene: 6. CDR3 coding DNA: TGTGCCTGGAAGACAGGGCCAGGCACTGAAGCTTTCTTT. This encodes CAWKTGPGTEAFF.

The chain is built from TRBV4-1 and TRBJ2-1; TRBD2 agrees at 12 bases. The V gene's germline CDR1 is MGHRA and CDR2 YSYEKL. V trimming: 3 bases; J trimming: 5 bases; junction bases outside the gene matches: 17. The CDR3 sequence is 20 residues long. The CDR3 loop is CASSHIPPELAGGLDNEQFF. For the CDR3, the DNA is TGCGCCAGCAGCCATATCCCCCCTGAACTAGCGGGAGGTTTGGACAATGAGCAGTTCTTC.

CDR3 DNA: TGTGCCAGCTCACCAGAGACAGGGGGGTCTAATGAAAAACTGTTTTTT. This translates into CASSPETGGSNEKLFF. The chain uses TRBV18 and TRBJ1-4; 9 bases agree with TRBD1. Germline assignment: CDR1 KGHSH and CDR2 LQKENI. The CDR3 covers 16 residues. After removal of 2 bases from V and 3 bases from J, the junction contained 4 bases not matched to a gene. Using reference TRBV18 and TRBJ1-4 for the parts outside the CDR3, the full variable domain is NAGVMQNPRHLVRRRGQEARLRCSPMKGHSHVYWYRQLPEEGLKFMVYLQKENIIDESGMPKERFSAEFPKEGPSILRIQQVVRGDSAAYFCASSPETGGSNEKLFFGSGTQLSVL.

The V and J genes are TRBV2 and TRBJ2-4; 15 positions agree with TRBD2. The CDR3 loop spans 16 amino acids. V lost 6 bases to trimming and J lost 6 bases; unmatched junction nucleotides: 6. Looked up from germline, CDR1 is SNHLY and CDR2 is FYNNEI. The CDR3, as DNA: TGTGCCAGCAGGACGGGACTAGCGGGGGGCGTAAACATTCAGTACTTC. Translated: CASRTGLAGGVNIQYF.

The gene calls are TRBV28 and TRBJ1-1; 8 bases fit TRBD1. Germline V gene lookup returns CDR1 MDHEN and CDR2 SYDVKM. The CDR3 spans 16 residues. V lost 6 bases, J lost 2 bases, and 11 bases stayed unmatched. CDR3 in amino acids: CASRYDGQGINTEAFF. CDR3 nucleotides: TGTGCCAGCAGGTACGATGGACAGGGTATCAACACTGAAGCTTTCTTT.

This clone has a single count. The V gene is TRBV7-8, the J gene TRBJ2-1; D remains unclear. The V end lost 7 bases, the J end lost 5 bases, and 18 bases lay between the germline ends. Germline lookup yields CDR1 SGHVS and CDR2 FQNEAQ. This CDR3 spans 15 amino acids. The CDR3 DNA sequence: TGTGCCAGCATCGAGGCGCGACTTAACCACAATGAGCAGTTCTTC. Translation: CASIEARLNHNEQFF.

This chain links TRBV5-1 with TRBJ2-3, with unresolved D. CDR1 SGHRS and CDR2 YFSETQ come from the germline V gene. V was shortened by 4 bases and J by 5 bases, with 17 bases between the two germline ends. This CDR3 region has 15 residues. The CDR3 sequence is CASSQMGPPEDTQYF. The DNA for the CDR3 is TGCGCCAGCAGCCAAATGGGCCCCCCGGAAGATACGCAGTATTTT. Full variable domain (remainder filled in from reference TRBV5-1 and TRBJ2-3): KAGVTQTPRYLIKTRGQQVTLSCSPISGHRSVSWYQQTPGQGLQFLFEYFSETQRNKGNFPGRFSGRQFSNSRSEMNVSTLELGDSALYLCASSQMGPPEDTQYFGPGTRLTVL.

The chain links TRBV28 to TRBJ2-7; 11 bases map to TRBD2. Losses at the gene ends were 2 bases for V and 2 bases for J; bases not matched to a gene: 5. Germline-derived CDR1 and CDR2 are MDHEN and SYDVKM. The CDR3 sequence is 16 residues long. This CDR3 is CASSLPVAGGTYEQYF. The CDR3 coding sequence is TGTGCCAGCAGTTTACCCGTAGCGGGAGGGACCTACGAGCAGTACTTC. Filled out from reference TRBV28 and TRBJ2-7, the complete variable domain reads DVKVTQSSRYLVKRTGEKVFLECVQDMDHENMFWYRQDPGLGLRLIYFSYDVKMKEKGDIPEGYSVSREKKERFSLILESASTNQTSMYLCASSLPVAGGTYEQYFGPGTRLTVT.

This sequence joins TRBV6-5 and TRBJ1-2; 10 bases are a match to TRBD1. V dropped 10 bases and J dropped 7; count of bases not matched to a gene: 3. Germline CDR1 MNHEY, CDR2 SVGAGI. The CDR3 sequence is 11 residues long. CDR3 loop: CATGTGAGYTF. In nucleotides, the CDR3 is TGTGCCACAGGGACAGGGGCTGGCTACACCTTC.

The chain carries TRBV14 and TRBJ1-2, with a weak D call TRBD1 (6 bases). Germline CDR1 is SGHDN and CDR2 is FVKESK. V was shortened by 3 bases and J by 5 bases, with 16 bases between the two germline ends. CDR3 length: 15 amino acids. The CDR3 region is CASSHRRDTGYGYTF. CDR3 sequence (DNA): TGTGCCAGCAGCCATCGCCGGGACACCGGATATGGCTACACCTTC.

The chain combines TRBV5-1 with TRBJ2-7; D not resolved. Deletions cut 2 bases from V and 5 bases from J, with 5 bases between. This CDR3 is 11 amino acids long. The V gene's germline CDR1 is SGHRS and CDR2 YFSETQ. DNA for the CDR3: TGCGCCAGCAGCTTACACGACGAGCAGTACTTC. Encoded protein: CASSLHDEQYF.

The CDR3 spells CASSGQGAYYEQYF. The CDR3 nucleotides are TGTGCCAGCAGTGGACAGGGGGCCTACTACGAGCAGTACTTC. The chain is built from TRBV6-2 or TRBV6-3 and TRBJ2-7; 11 bases map to TRBD1. The CDR3 contains 14 residues. J gave up 3 bases and V 5 bases, and 3 bases lay outside the gene matches. Per the germline V gene, CDR1 is MNHEY and CDR2 is SVGEGT.

V is TRBV28 and J is TRBJ1-5; maybe TRBD1 (6 bases). From germline, CDR1 is MDHEN and CDR2 SYDVKM. This CDR3 is 14 amino acids long. Between the trimmed V and J ends, which lost 10 bases and 3 bases, there was a span of 16 bases. This CDR3 is CATTRGGNNQPQHF. DNA for the CDR3: TGTGCCACTACCCGAGGGGGTAACAATCAGCCCCAGCATTTT.

This clone appeared once. The genes are TRBV18 and TRBJ1-2, with TRBD1 as a possible D gene (5 bases). V was shortened by 2 bases and J by 4 bases, with 11 bases between the two germline ends. Germline CDR1 is KGHSH and CDR2 is LQKENI. The CDR3 consists of 14 residues. CDR3 protein: CASSPTGDSYGYTF. The CDR3 DNA is TGTGCCAGCTCACCAACAGGTGATTCCTATGGCTACACCTTC. Full variable domain (remainder filled in from reference TRBV18 and TRBJ1-2): NAGVMQNPRHLVRRRGQEARLRCSPMKGHSHVYWYRQLPEEGLKFMVYLQKENIIDESGMPKERFSAEFPKEGPSILRIQQVVRGDSAAYFCASSPTGDSYGYTFGSGTRLTVV.

This clone was seen a few times. V and J are TRBV7-9 and TRBJ2-3, with D possibly TRBD2 on 5 matching bases. Trimming left V 1 base short and J 6 bases short, with 11 bases between. This CDR3 has 14 amino acids. Germline lookup yields CDR1 SEHNR and CDR2 FQNEAQ (reference sequence). The CDR3 nucleotides read TGTGCCAGCAGCTTAGAATCGGGAATGGATACGCAGTATTTT. It encodes CASSLESGMDTQYF.

The V and J genes are TRBV3-1 (or the pseudogene TRBV3-2) and TRBJ2-7, with D tentatively TRBD2 (6 bases). The ends were cut back, 1 base at V and 5 bases at J, with 18 bases in the middle. The CDR3 extends over 16 amino acids. Germline CDR1 LGHDT, CDR2 YNNKEL (reference sequence). CDR3 residues: CASSQVGWGGVNEQYF. CDR3 in DNA: TGTGCCAGCAGCCAAGTTGGGTGGGGCGGGGTGAACGAGCAGTACTTC.

The chain joins TRBV6-5 to TRBJ2-7; 10 nucleotides line up with TRBD2. The CDR3 loop spans 15 amino acids. Germline trimming cut 2 bases from V and 3 bases from J; bases unmatched to any gene: 4. Germline assignment: CDR1 MNHEY and CDR2 SVGAGI. CDR3 nucleotides: TGTGCCAGCAGTTACACCACTAGCGGGATCTACGAGCAGTACTTC. It codes for CASSYTTSGIYEQYF.

This clone was counted once. This sequence joins TRBV6-2 or TRBV6-3 and TRBJ2-7; 9 bases align to TRBD2. From germline, CDR1 is MNHEY and CDR2 SVGEGT. This CDR3 region has 15 residues. V lost 5 bases, J lost 2 bases, and 7 bases stayed unmatched. This CDR3 is CASSNGLAWAYEQYF. For the CDR3, the DNA is TGTGCCAGCAGTAACGGACTAGCGTGGGCCTACGAGCAGTACTTC.